The T cell receptor beta chain described here comes from a study of blood T cell repertoires in COVID-19 (TCRdb year 2020). Background on the whole study: Collaborator samples came from the United States, Italy and Spain and covered acute and convalescent phases of COVID-19. The material from the prospective study consisted of cDNA or gDNA derived from T cells, B-cell-depleted T cells, or PBMCs. The dataset comprised deeply sampled blood TCRbeta repertoires from subjects exposed to, actively infected with, or recovered from COVID-19. A freely available public database, intended as a resource for researchers studying the immune response to SARS-CoV-2, is where the repertoires were released. The samples were drawn from two sources: the first 160 participants of the ongoing ImmuneRACE study, and 950 to 1,500 subjects contributed by 6 global collaborators. A de-identified subject ID, COVID-19 status, age in years and sex were almost always included in the sample metadata. Where available, HLA class I and class II types were obtained from metadata supplied by the sample provider rather than from assay-based typing.

From the cysteine through the phenylalanine, the CDR3 covers 13 amino acids. The DNA shown is the 39-base CDR3, in frame from base 1. Via the germline V gene (reference sequence), CDR1 is SGHNT and CDR2 YYREEE. This clone was found many times. Its antigen remains undetermined. The junction departs from germline at one end; a sequencing error may be responsible. Whole blood was collected in K2EDTA tubes by collaborating institutions according to the institutions' own protocols. For TCRbeta analysis, collaborators shipped samples as frozen whole blood, isolated PBMCs, or DNA extracted from either of those sample types. The immunoSEQ Assay, a bias-controlled multiplex PCR, was used to amplify TCRbeta CDR3 regions from genomic DNA. The paper's data handling went like this. Within the assay, amplification of reference gene primers was used to estimate how many nucleated cells each sample contained. To quantify the absolute abundance of each unique TCRbeta CDR3 rearrangement, sequence reads were collapsed and filtered. For each sample, productive Simpson clonality was calculated as the square root of Simpson's diversity index over productive rearrangements. The source is immuneACCESS, and TCRdb retained only in-frame sequences with V and J called. Part of the clones is not carried over; for the studies checked, unresolved V genes explain less than half of this, and the remainder is unexplained. V, J and clone size derive from that table, while D and trimming were established from the DNA sequence. The sample yields roughly 200,000 clones; roughly 82% were counted once. 13% of the sample comes from the top ten.

Results the study describes overall, beyond this receptor: How much clinical and demographic metadata was included differed by source and by participant, and the metadata was provided uncurated.

The sequencing input was peripheral blood. The rearranged segments are TRBV5-4 and TRBJ1-1; 10 bases in between match TRBD1. The sequence was obtained from a human donor in a cohort sampled during active COVID-19. In nucleotide form, the sequence is TGTGCCAGCAGCGTACTAGGGACAGGGGCCCGGGTCTTT. It codes for CASSVLGTGARVF.